The clone carrying this TCR beta chain was detected many times. The CDR3 totals 13 residues. The J segment lost 4 bases and the V segment lost 6 bases, leaving 6 bases of the junction unmatched. In germline, CDR1 is MDHEN, CDR2 SYDVKM. This entry comes from a study of T-cell reconstitution after alpha-beta-depleted transplantation in children. Preparation of the TCRbeta library used unique molecular identifiers. TCRdb re-called the PCR reads with MiXCR, one entry per CDR3 protein. This table has over 300,000 distinct CDR3 sequences, 10% appearing once. This clonotype was sampled from a human donor who donated a stem cell graft to a child with acute lymphoblastic leukemia. The V call is TRBV28, the J call TRBJ2-7; 7 positions agree with TRBD2. Specimen: PBMCs from the stem cell graft donor, collected from the stem cell graft. This chain's CDR3 is CASSAGDVYEQYF. The CDR3 nucleotides read TGTGCCAGCAGCGCGGGAGATGTTTACGAGCAGTACTTC. The full variable domain, rest sourced from reference TRBV28 and TRBJ2-7, is DVKVTQSSRYLVKRTGEKVFLECVQDMDHENMFWYRQDPGLGLRLIYFSYDVKMKEKGDIPEGYSVSREKKERFSLILESASTNQTSMYLCASSAGDVYEQYFGPGTRLTVT.